This TCR beta chain appears in the sequencing data of a study of T cell changes during pregnancy in multiple sclerosis. Assay: immunoSEQ multiplex PCR; the TCRdb copy retains only in-frame clones and omits some. Among under 35,000 clones listed, roughly nine tenths were seen once. CDR3 length: 17 residues. V gave up 1 base and J gave up 8 bases; unmatched junction bases: 14. In germline, CDR1 is SGHRS, CDR2 YFSETQ. The J gene is TRBJ2-1, the V gene TRBV5-1; 8 bases are shared with TRBD2. The input for sequencing was CD8+ T cells from peripheral blood mononuclear cells, taken before pregnancy. The receptor was isolated from a female donor with multiple sclerosis, enrolled in a pregnancy study. This chain's CDR3 is CASSLTPRAGGRDEQFF. DNA for the CDR3: TGCGCCAGCAGCTTGACCCCCCGGGCGGGGGGCCGTGATGAGCAGTTCTTC.